What follows are 21 T cell receptor beta chains derived from one specimen sequenced in a study of T cell repertoires in cytomegalovirus infection. MiXCR, applied by TCRdb to the reads, yields one record per CDR3 protein. Of more than 250,000 distinct CDR3 sequences in the sample, roughly 15% were seen once. Sequences were obtained from PBMCs. These receptors originate from a human donor in good health (CMV status not recorded). Some clones in this sample may be carry-over from other donors' samples.

CDR3 nucleotides: TGTGCCAGCAGCTCCAAATTAGCGGGGGTGACCGATACGCAGTATTTT. As protein: CASSSKLAGVTDTQYF. This chain uses TRBV3-1 with TRBJ2-3, with 9 bases matching TRBD2. CDR3 length equals 16 residues. Germline V gene lookup returns CDR1 LGHDT and CDR2 YNNKEL (reference sequence). The V and J ends lost 5 bases and 6 bases, in that order; junction bases with no gene match: 12.

This clonotype showed up many times. This rearrangement joins TRBV6-1 to TRBJ1-5; D unresolved. Germline CDR1 and CDR2: MNHNS and SASEGT. This CDR3 contains 14 residues. V was clipped by 6 bases and J by 4 bases, with 13 bases between them. CDR3 sequence reads: CASRAGSFNQPQHF. The DNA of the CDR3 is TGTGCCAGCAGAGCCGGGTCCTTTAATCAGCCCCAGCATTTT.

The rearrangement joins TRBV5-5 to TRBJ2-2, with no clear D. CDR1 and CDR2 (germline): SGHKS, YYEKEE (reference sequence). This CDR3 is 14 amino acids long. V was clipped by 0 bases and J by 7 bases, with 10 bases between them. The CDR3 spells CASSLEVRIGELFF. DNA of the CDR3: TGTGCCAGCAGCTTGGAGGTTCGCATCGGGGAGCTGTTTTTT.

A note on this clonotype: This could be a read error, since a much larger clone is one nucleotide away. The chain employs TRBV6-2 or TRBV6-3 and TRBJ1-5; the D is unclear. This CDR3 is 16 amino acids long. The germline V and J ends were trimmed by 11 bases and 1 base, with 21 bases remaining between them. Germline CDR1 reads MNHEY; CDR2 reads SVGEGT. The CDR3 DNA is TGTGCCCGCGCACCAGGCGGAAGGGCGAGCAATCAGCCCCAGCATTTT. Protein product: CARAPGGRASNQPQHF.

This clonotype was detected many times. This sequence joins TRBV12-3 or TRBV12-4 and TRBJ2-3, with D possibly matching TRBD2 (7 bases). CDR3 length equals 17 residues. The germline V and J ends were trimmed by 6 bases and 4 bases, with 23 bases remaining between them. This CDR3 is CASSKGGGASFSDTQYF. Written as DNA, the CDR3 is TGTGCCAGCAGCAAAGGGGGAGGGGCCAGTTTCTCAGATACGCAGTATTTT.

V gene TRBV4-2 combines with J gene TRBJ1-5; D is ambiguous. CDR3 length: 16 amino acids. Deletions cut 0 bases from V and 2 bases from J, with 11 bases between. Looked up from germline, CDR1 is LGHNA and CDR2 is YNFKEQ. CDR3 protein: CASSQEVAGGNQPQHF. As DNA, the CDR3 is TGTGCCAGCAGCCAAGAAGTAGCAGGAGGCAATCAGCCCCAGCATTTT.

This clonotype appeared many times. V and J are TRBV6-1 and TRBJ2-3; TRBD2 agrees at 11 bases. The ends lost 7 bases at V and 5 bases at J; junction bases unmatched: 11. Germline CDR1 reads MNHNS; CDR2 reads SASEGT. The CDR3 contains 16 residues. The DNA for the CDR3 is TGTGCCAGCACCCCACGAGTAGCGGGAGGGCTAGATACGCAGTATTTT. Its protein is CASTPRVAGGLDTQYF.

This clonotype has at least ten counts. The V gene is TRBV7-9, the J gene TRBJ1-2, with unresolved D. The V gene lost 4 bases and the J gene lost 2 bases, with 11 bases spanning the gap. The CDR3 spans 14 residues. Per the germline V gene, CDR1 is SEHNR and CDR2 is FQNEAQ (reference sequence). The CDR3 spells CASSSGPINYGYTF. The CDR3, as DNA: TGTGCCAGCAGCTCCGGGCCGATAAACTATGGCTACACCTTC.

This clonotype was seen a few times. The CDR3 loop is CASSEMGADTQYF. The CDR3 nucleotides read TGTGCCAGCAGTGAAATGGGGGCAGATACGCAGTATTTT. V and J are TRBV25-1 and TRBJ2-3; tentatively, D is TRBD1 or TRBD2 (5 bases each). The V gene lost 2 bases and the J gene lost 4 bases, with 7 bases spanning the gap. Germline lookup yields CDR1 MGHDK and CDR2 SYGVNS. The CDR3 is made up of 13 amino acids.

This clonotype turned up a few times. This chain links TRBV7-8 with TRBJ1-1, with 11 nucleotides matching TRBD1. In germline, CDR1 is SGHVS, CDR2 FQNEAQ. The CDR3 extends over 15 amino acids. Unmatched junction bases numbered 7, after V lost 5 bases and J lost 5 bases. The CDR3 bases are TGTGCCAGCAGCGTCGGACAGGGGGCACGGACTGAAGCTTTCTTT. The encoded protein is CASSVGQGARTEAFF.

The chain carries TRBV12-3 or TRBV12-4 and TRBJ1-1; D gene ambiguous. The CDR3 loop spans 14 amino acids. V was clipped by 3 bases and J by 1 base, with 9 bases between them. The CDR3 loop is CASSFGNRNTEAFF. The DNA for the CDR3 is TGTGCCAGCAGTTTTGGGAACAGGAACACTGAAGCTTTCTTT.

The rearrangement joins TRBV25-1 to TRBJ2-7, with D possibly being TRBD1 or TRBD2 (6 bases each). CDR1 MGHDK and CDR2 SYGVNS come from the germline V gene. This CDR3 has 15 amino acids. V was trimmed by 5 bases and J by 5 bases, leaving 19 bases between them. The CDR3 loop reads CASSLLGGGIHEQYF. For the CDR3, the DNA is TGTGCCAGCAGTCTACTCGGGGGCGGCATCCACGAGCAGTACTTC.

This clonotype was recorded at least ten times. The V call is TRBV7-2, the J call TRBJ2-1; D is perhaps TRBD1 (5 bases). The germline CDR1 and CDR2 sequences are SGHTA and FQGNSA. Trimming left V 4 bases short and J 12 bases short, with 13 bases between. CDR3 size: 12 residues. The CDR3 nucleotides read TGTGCCAGCAGCTCGACAGCTTTAGGGCAGTTCTTC. Amino acids: CASSSTALGQFF.

A few counts support this clonotype. V is TRBV28 and J is TRBJ2-5; TRBD2 might be the D (5 bases). The V and J ends lost 7 bases and 2 bases respectively, with 8 bases between them. The germline gives CDR1 MDHEN, CDR2 SYDVKM. The CDR3 has 12 amino acids. CDR3 nucleotides: TGTGCCAGCACCGACTATCAAGAGACCCAGTACTTC. Translation: CASTDYQETQYF. Complete variable domain (other parts from reference TRBV28 and TRBJ2-5): DVKVTQSSRYLVKRTGEKVFLECVQDMDHENMFWYRQDPGLGLRLIYFSYDVKMKEKGDIPEGYSVSREKKERFSLILESASTNQTSMYLCASTDYQETQYFGPGTRLLVL.

The gene calls are TRBV4-2 and TRBJ2-4, with 7 nucleotides matching TRBD1. V shed 0 bases, J shed 4 bases, and the junction held 3 bases outside the gene matches. This CDR3 has 15 amino acids. Germline-derived CDR1 and CDR2 are LGHNA and YNFKEQ. The CDR3: CASSQEVGQKNIQYF. CDR3 nucleotide sequence: TGTGCCAGCAGCCAAGAAGTGGGACAGAAAAACATTCAGTACTTC.

V and J are TRBV29-1 and TRBJ2-7; D not certain. Trimming removed 4 bases at V and 0 bases at J, with 10 bases between. CDR3 size: 13 residues. Germline loops: CDR1 SQVTM, CDR2 ANQGSEA. The DNA for the CDR3 is TGCAGCGTTGGTACGGTAGCCTCCTACGAGCAGTACTTC. Translated, it gives CSVGTVASYEQYF.

This clonotype came up a few times. The chain carries TRBV29-1 and TRBJ2-7; weak D call: TRBD1 (6 bases). This CDR3 is 13 amino acids long. CDR1 is SQVTM, CDR2 ANQGSEA, per germline. The ends were cut back, 3 bases at V and 2 bases at J, with 11 bases in the middle. The CDR3 reads CSVDGAGAYEQYF. The DNA for the CDR3 is TGCAGCGTTGATGGGGCAGGGGCCTACGAGCAGTACTTC.

There are many counts of this clonotype. The chain uses TRBV15 and TRBJ2-5; the D gene is possibly TRBD2 (5 bases). CDR1 and CDR2 from the germline V gene are LNHNV and YYDKDF (reference sequence). Deletions cut 1 base from V and 1 base from J, with 7 bases between. The CDR3 has 14 amino acids. The DNA of the CDR3 is TGTGCCACCAGCAGAGGGGAGAGCCAAGAGACCCAGTACTTC. It encodes CATSRGESQETQYF.

This clonotype has a count of ten or more. This rearrangement joins TRBV7-9 to TRBJ2-1, with D tentatively TRBD2 (6 bases). The CDR3 covers 14 residues. The V gene lost 4 bases and the J gene lost 5 bases, with 12 bases spanning the gap. Per the germline V gene, CDR1 is SEHNR and CDR2 is FQNEAQ (reference sequence). CDR3 region: CASSWYSGDNEQFF. For the CDR3, the DNA is TGTGCCAGCAGCTGGTATAGCGGTGACAATGAGCAGTTCTTC.

This clonotype came up a few times. The chain carries TRBV6-2 or TRBV6-3 and TRBJ2-1; 10 bases agree with TRBD2. The germline V gene has CDR1 MNHEY and CDR2 SVGEGT. The V segment lost 5 bases and the J segment 8 bases; nucleotides outside the gene matches: 9. The CDR3 covers 15 residues. DNA of the CDR3: TGTGCCAGCAGTATCCTAGCGGGAGCTATGGATGAGCAGTTCTTC. This sequence encodes CASSILAGAMDEQFF.

This chain uses TRBV2 with TRBJ1-2; weak D call: TRBD1 (5 bases). The CDR3 extends over 14 amino acids. V was shortened by 6 bases and J by 4 bases, with 15 bases between the two germline ends. Germline CDR1 SNHLY, CDR2 FYNNEI. As DNA, the CDR3 is TGTGCCAGCAGAATAGGGGTCGGCAGCTATGGCTACACCTTC. It specifies CASRIGVGSYGYTF.